This T cell receptor (beta chain) was profiled in a study of blood T cell repertoires in COVID-19. Study-level information: PBMCs, B-cell-depleted T cells, or T cells provided the cDNA or gDNA that made up the material.

V shed 4 bases and J 5 bases; nucleotides not matched to a gene: 5. Germline CDR1 is SGHAT and CDR2 is FQDESV (reference sequence). CDR3 length: 14 residues. Participants spanned ages roughly 18 to 90 years and resided in 20 to 30 US areas. Allocation to cohorts depended on clinical history reported by the participants. Authors' data handling: Estimates of nucleated cell counts were drawn from the amplification of reference gene primers. Method: immunoSEQ multiplex PCR; TCRdb's copy keeps in-frame clones and lacks some. That table gives V, J and clone size, and the DNA gave D and trimming. The data contain fewer than 250,000 clones, about 81% of them singletons.

What was sequenced was PBMCs or T cells enriched from blood (not recorded which). The rearrangement joins TRBV11-1 to TRBJ1-2, with TRBD1 identical over 9 bases. The sequence derives from a woman in her thirties who had recovered from COVID-19. The CDR3 protein is CASSSPGQGYGYTF. In DNA, the CDR3 is TGTGCCAGCAGCTCGCCGGGACAGGGATATGGCTACACCTTC.